The clone carrying this T cell receptor (beta chain) was found a few times. Antigen unknown. It was uncontrolled infection, other autoimmune disease, pregnancy or lactation that excluded patients. Orbital computed tomography and thyroid ultrasound, together with serum TRAb and thyroxine and clinical symptoms, were used for diagnoses. PBMCs stemmed from around 10 ml fresh peripheral blood. This sample was included in a study of T cells in Graves' hyperthyroidism and ophthalmopathy. Study-wide findings and caveats: Appearing also in blood were most of the thyroid clonotypes expanded above 0.001.

TCR beta CDR3 regions were amplified from RNA transcripts. HTBI primers were employed in a first-round RT-PCR of the TCR CDR3. TCRdb called the multiplex PCR reads again in MiXCR, with one record for every CDR3 protein. The repertoire holds over 450,000 distinct CDR3 sequences, with roughly 15% as singletons. The V end was cut by 0 bases, the J end by 5 bases, with 10 bases between. The germline CDR1 and CDR2 sequences are MNHNS and SASEGT. This CDR3 is built from 14 residues. The sequencing input was blood. The clonotype comes from a woman aged 18-29 years with Graves' ophthalmopathy. This chain uses TRBV6-1 with TRBJ1-1, with D perhaps TRBD1 (5 bases). The CDR3 sequence: CASSEAGGRTEAFF. The CDR3 DNA sequence: TGTGCCAGCAGTGAAGCCGGGGGAAGAACTGAAGCTTTCTTT.